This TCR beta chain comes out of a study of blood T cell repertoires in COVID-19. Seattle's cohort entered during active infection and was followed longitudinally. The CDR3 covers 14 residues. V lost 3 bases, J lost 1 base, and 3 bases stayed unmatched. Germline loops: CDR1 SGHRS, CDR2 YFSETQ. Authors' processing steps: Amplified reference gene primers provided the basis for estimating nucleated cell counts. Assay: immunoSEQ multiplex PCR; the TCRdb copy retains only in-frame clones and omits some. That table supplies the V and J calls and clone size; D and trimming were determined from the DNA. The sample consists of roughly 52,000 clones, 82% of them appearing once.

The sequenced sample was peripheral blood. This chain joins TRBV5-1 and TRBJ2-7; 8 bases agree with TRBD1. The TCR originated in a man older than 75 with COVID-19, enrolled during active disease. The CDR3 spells CASSSTGGSYEQYV. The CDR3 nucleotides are TGCGCCAGCAGCTCAACAGGGGGTTCCTACGAGCAGTACGTC.